These 14 T cell receptor beta chains were all obtained from the same sample, sequenced in a study of blood T cell repertoires in COVID-19. Sequencing was performed with immunoSEQ multiplex PCR; in TCRdb, only in-frame clones are kept and a portion is missing. This sample has some 130,000 clones, with approximately 86% found just once. Source material: peripheral blood. The receptors derive from a woman in her 70s with COVID-19, enrolled during active disease.

This sequence joins TRBV3-1 (or the pseudogene TRBV3-2) and TRBJ1-1; 8 bases fit TRBD1. Trimming at V came to 4 bases and at J to 1 base, leaving 5 bases not matched to a gene. The CDR3 loop spans 15 amino acids. Germline-derived CDR1 and CDR2 are LGHDT and YNNKEL (reference sequence). CDR3 region: CASSRGQGPNTEAFF. The CDR3 DNA is TGTGCCAGCAGCCGCGGACAGGGACCGAACACTGAAGCTTTCTTT.

This clone came up a few times. The rearrangement uses TRBV6-5 and TRBJ2-3, with 8 bases aligning to TRBD2. Germline trimming cut 7 bases from V and 2 bases from J; bases unmatched to any gene: 5. The germline gives CDR1 MNHEY, CDR2 SVGAGI. This CDR3 is built from 14 residues. CDR3 sequence (DNA): TGTGCCAGCAAAACTAGCGGTGACACAGATACGCAGTATTTT. Translated, it gives CASKTSGDTDTQYF.

CDR3 sequence (DNA): TGCGCCAGCAGCCGGACAGGGTCGGATGGCTACACCTTC. Translating it yields CASSRTGSDGYTF. This sequence joins TRBV4-1 and TRBJ1-2; 8 nucleotides match TRBD1. Per germline, CDR1 MGHRA and CDR2 YSYEKL. The length of the CDR3 is 13 residues. J gave up 6 bases and V 4 bases, and 4 bases lay outside the gene matches.

The rearrangement joins TRBV12-5 to TRBJ1-1; TRBD1 aligns across 8 bases. Trimming at V came to 1 base and at J to 3 bases, leaving 1 base not matched to a gene. Germline values: CDR1 LGHNT, CDR2 FRNRAP. CDR3 length: 14 amino acids. The CDR3 is CASGLDRGDTEAFF. CDR3 coding DNA: TGTGCTAGTGGTTTGGACAGGGGGGACACTGAAGCTTTCTTT.

This chain uses TRBV11-1 with TRBJ1-6; the D gene is possibly TRBD1 (6 bases). Between the trimmed V and J ends, which lost 3 bases and 8 bases, there was a span of 14 bases. Germline V lookup: CDR1 SGHAT, CDR2 FQDESV (reference sequence). This CDR3 contains 15 residues. CDR3 residues: CASSLAWGQDSPLHF. Written as DNA, the CDR3 is TGTGCCAGCAGCTTGGCTTGGGGACAAGATTCACCCCTCCACTTT.

The gene calls are TRBV6-4 and TRBJ2-3, with D maybe TRBD2 (5 bases). The CDR3 covers 16 residues. Germline CDR1 reads MRHNA; CDR2 reads SNTAGT. The V and J ends lost 1 base and 1 base respectively, with 12 bases between them. Here the CDR3 reads CASSDYQDFRTDTQYF. The CDR3 DNA follows: TGTGCCAGCAGTGACTACCAGGACTTTCGCACAGATACGCAGTATTTT.

This chain uses TRBV19 with TRBJ2-1, with a possible D match to TRBD2 (7 bases). The CDR3 runs 16 residues. Trimming stripped 2 bases from V and 2 bases from J, with 13 bases between. Germline loops: CDR1 LNHDA, CDR2 SQIVND (reference sequence). CDR3 DNA sequence: TGTGCCAGTAGTATAATCGGCGGGGGCCCCTACAATGAGCAGTTCTTC. As protein: CASSIIGGGPYNEQFF.

V and J are TRBV7-2 and TRBJ1-5, with 9 bases matching TRBD1. This CDR3 comprises 16 residues. The J segment lost 6 bases and the V segment lost 1 base, leaving 7 bases of the junction unmatched. Germline loops: CDR1 SGHTA, CDR2 FQGNSA. In DNA, the CDR3 is TGTGCCAGCAGCTTAGGGGGACAGGGAACGGCTCAGCCCCAGCATTTT. Protein product: CASSLGGQGTAQPQHF.

V usage is TRBV7-9 and J usage is TRBJ2-3, with 11 bases matching TRBD2. CDR1 and CDR2 from the germline V gene are SEHNR and FQNEAQ (reference sequence). The CDR3 loop spans 17 amino acids. Trimming cost V 3 bases and J 5 bases; bases outside gene matches: 10. CDR3 loop: CASSFTGTSGGGDTQYF. Here the CDR3 DNA reads TGTGCCAGCAGCTTCACCGGGACTAGCGGAGGGGGAGATACGCAGTATTTT.

This clone is a singleton in its sample. The rearrangement uses TRBV3-1 (or the pseudogene TRBV3-2) and TRBJ2-3; D possibly corresponds to TRBD2 (5 bases). Germline V CDR1 and CDR2: LGHDT, YNNKEL (reference sequence). This CDR3 is built from 12 residues. V was pared by 6 bases and J by 3 bases, with 7 bases between. The CDR3 spells CASSSGTDTQYF. CDR3 in DNA: TGTGCCAGCAGTTCGGGGACAGATACGCAGTATTTT.

The J gene is TRBJ2-2, the V gene TRBV6-2 or TRBV6-3, with 15 positions matching TRBD2. The CDR3 length is 18 residues. V lost 2 bases to trimming and J lost 5 bases; unmatched junction nucleotides: 6. The germline gives CDR1 MNHEY, CDR2 SVGEGT. This chain's CDR3 is CASSYKGLAGGLTGELFF. CDR3 bases: TGTGCCAGCAGTTACAAGGGACTAGCGGGGGGACTGACCGGGGAGCTGTTTTTT.

The chain is built from TRBV28 and TRBJ2-7, with 7 nucleotides matching TRBD1. There are 14 residues in the CDR3. The trim removed 3 bases at V and 1 base at J, leaving 3 bases unmatched. CDR1 and CDR2 from the germline V gene are MDHEN and SYDVKM. The DNA for the CDR3 is TGTGCCAGCAGTTTGGACAGGATTTCCTACGAGCAGTACTTC. Its translation: CASSLDRISYEQYF.

This chain uses TRBV7-9 with TRBJ1-6; the match to TRBD1 covers 12 bases. Germline loops: CDR1 SEHNR, CDR2 FQNEAQ (reference sequence). Trimming cost V 3 bases and J 8 bases; bases outside gene matches: 11. The CDR3 length is 18 residues. CDR3 nucleotide sequence: TGTGCCAGCAGCTTCCCAGGGACAGGGGGCCGGGAGGATTCACCCCTCCACTTT. The encoded protein is CASSFPGTGGREDSPLHF.

The genes are TRBV30 and TRBJ2-5; D is ambiguous. The germline V gene encodes CDR1 GTSNPN and CDR2 SVGIG (reference sequence). The CDR3 length is 15 residues. V was cut by 0 bases and J by 4 bases, with 15 bases left in between. This CDR3 is CAWSVIRGLGETQYF. In DNA, the CDR3 is TGTGCCTGGAGTGTAATTCGAGGCTTGGGAGAGACCCAGTACTTC.